This T cell receptor beta chain is drawn from a study of shared clonotypes between healthy human individuals. In the study overall: CD4 naive cells filled three plates per donor, CD4 memory three, CD8 naive two and CD8 memory one. Study conclusions and caveats: Sequencing depth was expected to affect clonotype sharing among donors. Although depth was large, rarefaction showed that sequencing of the sorted subsets was incomplete. The study found lower generation probabilities in non-shared clonotypes than in those shared by all four donors.

The CDR3 totals 16 residues. CDR1 is WNHNN and CDR2 is SYGVQD in the germline V gene (reference sequence). V gave up 0 bases and J gave up 4 bases, with 14 bases separating them. This clone was found a few times. The antigen is undetermined. Naive CD8 cells were CD45RO-negative, positively selected for CCR7, excluding terminally differentiated effector memory CD45RA+ cells. Measured with immunoSEQ multiplex PCR; TCRdb has only the in-frame clones, and not every one. Of some 2 million clones in the sample, less than 95% were seen once. This receptor was obtained from a man between 18 and 35 years old in good health. The chain is built from TRBV10-1 and TRBJ2-3; maybe TRBD2 (6 bases). The sample comprised naive CD8+ T cells sorted from blood. The CDR3 is CASSESAGWGADTQYF. CDR3 coding DNA: TGCGCCAGCAGTGAGTCCGCGGGGTGGGGAGCAGATACGCAGTATTTT.